The 29 T cell receptor beta chains below all came from one sample that was sequenced in a study of cytotoxic CD8 clonotypes in ibrutinib-treated CLL. Data came from immunoSEQ multiplex PCR; TCRdb stores just in-frame clones and leaves some out. The repertoire has 300,000 to 350,000 clones, 70% to 80% of them found once; the top ten carry about 6.3%. The material was PBMCs, obtained before ibrutinib treatment. The receptor set was obtained from a human donor with chronic lymphocytic leukemia.

The chain recombines TRBV5-6 with TRBJ1-1, with D unresolved. V was pared by 1 base and J by 0 bases, with 7 bases between. CDR1 is SGHDT, CDR2 YYEEEE, per germline. This CDR3 contains 14 residues. CDR3 nucleotides: TGTGCCAGCAGCTTGTATTCAGTGAACACTGAAGCTTTCTTT. Amino acid sequence: CASSLYSVNTEAFF.

The chain carries TRBV30 and TRBJ1-2; TRBD1 is a possible D gene (5 bases). The V and J ends lost 5 bases and 3 bases respectively, with 16 bases between them. The germline gives CDR1 GTSNPN, CDR2 SVGIG (reference sequence). The CDR3 length is 14 residues. The CDR3 DNA sequence: TGTGCCTGGTGGCAGTTGAGGGGTTACTATGGCTACACCTTC. It codes for CAWWQLRGYYGYTF.

This clone is a singleton in its sample. The chain uses TRBV30 and TRBJ1-1; D uncertain. Germline values: CDR1 GTSNPN, CDR2 SVGIG (reference sequence). The CDR3 has 13 residues. Trimming left V 0 bases short and J 5 bases short, with 10 bases between. CDR3 nucleotide sequence: TGTGCCTGGAGTGTAAGGGTTCCGACTGAAGCTTTCTTT. Translation gives CAWSVRVPTEAFF.

The CDR3 nucleotides read TGTGCCAGCAGCTACACAGATACGCAGTATTTT. This codes for CASSYTDTQYF. This chain links TRBV13 with TRBJ2-3, with no clear D. Germline CDR1 and CDR2: PRHDT and FYEKMQ (reference sequence). There are 11 residues in the CDR3. Between the trimmed V and J ends, which lost 4 bases and 2 bases, there was a span of 1 base.

The gene calls are TRBV30 and TRBJ1-5, with a weak D call TRBD1 (5 bases). Between the trimmed V and J ends, which lost 2 bases and 0 bases, there was a span of 8 bases. Germline V gene sequence: CDR1 GTSNPN, CDR2 SVGIG (reference sequence). The CDR3 is 14 amino acids. CDR3 sequence: CAWSNGASNQPQHF. CDR3 DNA: TGTGCCTGGAGTAACGGGGCTAGCAATCAGCCCCAGCATTTT.

The chain joins TRBV5-6 to TRBJ2-3, with D perhaps TRBD2 (5 bases). The CDR3 has 18 residues. V lost 1 base, J lost 0 bases, and 18 bases lay in between. Germline lookup yields CDR1 SGHDT and CDR2 YYEEEE. The CDR3 protein is CASSLPLGLATSTDTQYF. In DNA, the CDR3 is TGTGCCAGCAGCTTGCCCTTGGGATTAGCGACAAGCACAGATACGCAGTATTTT.

The J gene is TRBJ2-7, the V gene TRBV18; possibly TRBD1 for D (5 bases). The V gene lost 0 bases and the J gene lost 2 bases, with 11 bases spanning the gap. Germline CDR1 is KGHSH and CDR2 is LQKENI. CDR3 length equals 15 residues. The CDR3 loop is CASSPPDSLTYEQYF. The CDR3 DNA reads TGTGCCAGCTCACCACCCGACAGCCTAACCTACGAGCAGTACTTC.

This sequence joins TRBV7-9 and TRBJ1-2, with 8 nucleotides matching TRBD1. V lost 1 base, J lost 6 bases, and 13 bases stayed unmatched. Germline values: CDR1 SEHNR, CDR2 FQNEAQ (reference sequence). The CDR3 runs to 17 residues. The CDR3 loop reads CASSLVPARGPSHGYTF. The CDR3 DNA follows: TGTGCCAGCAGCTTAGTCCCTGCCAGGGGGCCGTCCCATGGCTACACCTTC. Complete variable domain (other parts from reference TRBV7-9 and TRBJ1-2): DTGVSQNPRHKITKRGQNVTFRCDPISEHNRLYWYRQTLGQGPEFLTYFQNEAQLEKSRLLSDRFSAERPKGSFSTLEIQRTEQGDSAMYLCASSLVPARGPSHGYTFGSGTRLTVV.

CDR3 bases: TGTGCCACCAGCACGGGACAGGGAGTCTACGAGCAGTACTTC. Translated, it gives CATSTGQGVYEQYF. This chain connects TRBV15 to TRBJ2-7, with 9 bases matching TRBD1. Germline V gene sequence: CDR1 LNHNV, CDR2 YYDKDF (reference sequence). This CDR3 is 14 amino acids long. The ends lost 4 bases at V and 3 bases at J; junction bases unmatched: 4.

This clone showed up just once. CDR3 bases: TGTGCCAGCAGTTCCGGAGAACTAGCGGGAGTGTTTTACGAGCAGTACTTC. Translating it yields CASSSGELAGVFYEQYF. This chain uses TRBV27 with TRBJ2-7, with 11 bases fitting TRBD2. Germline loops: CDR1 MNHEY, CDR2 SMNVEV (reference sequence). The CDR3 runs to 17 residues. The ends lost 4 bases at V and 4 bases at J; junction bases unmatched: 12.

This clone was observed once. The V and J genes are TRBV4-2 and TRBJ1-2; weak D call: TRBD1 (6 bases). The V gene's germline CDR1 is LGHNA and CDR2 YNFKEQ. The CDR3 spans 13 residues. Trimming cost V 5 bases and J 4 bases, with 11 bases left between them. CDR3 amino acids: CASSVQGFYGYTF. The CDR3 DNA sequence: TGTGCCAGCAGCGTACAGGGTTTCTATGGCTACACCTTC.

V gene TRBV5-8 combines with J gene TRBJ1-1, with 8 positions matching TRBD1. The junction had 7 bases not matched to a gene; V was cut back by 1 base and J by 11 bases. The CDR3 extends over 13 amino acids. Germline-derived CDR1 and CDR2 are SGHTS and YDEGEE. The CDR3 coding sequence is TGTGCCAGCAGCTTGACAGGGGGGAGAACGGCTTTCTTT. This gives the protein CASSLTGGRTAFF.

This sequence joins TRBV20-1 and TRBJ1-2, with unresolved D. The V end lost 2 bases, the J end lost 7 bases, and 8 bases lay between the germline ends. This CDR3 contains 11 residues. Germline V CDR1 and CDR2: DFQATT, SNEGSKA (reference sequence). CDR3 in DNA: TGCAGTGCTAGACCCGCCCGTGGCTACACCTTC. Translation: CSARPARGYTF.

This clone appeared a single time. The V call is TRBV7-2, the J call TRBJ2-7; no reliable D call. This CDR3 spans 17 amino acids. Looked up from germline, CDR1 is SGHTA and CDR2 is FQGNSA. The V end lost 2 bases, the J end lost 2 bases, and 19 bases lay between the germline ends. In DNA form, the CDR3 reads TGTGCCAGCAGCTTAAACGCCCCGTTAATAATCCCCTACGAGCAGTACTTC. Translation gives CASSLNAPLIIPYEQYF.

This clone came up once. The chain couples TRBV4-2 to TRBJ2-7; D is tentatively TRBD1 or TRBD2 (6 bases each). This CDR3 has 14 residues. Germline lookup yields CDR1 LGHNA and CDR2 YNFKEQ. V shed 4 bases and J shed 6 bases, with 16 bases lying between them. CDR3 region: CASSPRGQAFEQYF. CDR3 DNA sequence: TGTGCCAGCAGCCCCCGGGGGCAAGCCTTCGAGCAGTACTTC.

The chain has TRBV12-5 and TRBJ1-1, with TRBD1 as a possible D gene (6 bases). Between the trimmed V and J ends, which lost 7 bases and 1 base, there was a span of 16 bases. The V gene's germline CDR1 is LGHNT and CDR2 FRNRAP. The CDR3 is 15 residues long. CDR3 in DNA: TGTGCTAGTGCCCCTGGGGACACATCGAACACTGAAGCTTTCTTT. Amino acids: CASAPGDTSNTEAFF.

This chain links TRBV18 with TRBJ2-7; TRBD1 or TRBD2 may be the D gene (5 bases each). V shed 3 bases and J shed 6 bases, with 12 bases lying between them. CDR1 and CDR2 (germline): KGHSH, LQKENI. This CDR3 spans 13 amino acids. The DNA of the CDR3 is TGTGCCAGCTCACCGGGACCCGGGGTCGAGCAGTACTTC. This codes for CASSPGPGVEQYF.

In this sample, this clone turned up a few times. The V and J genes are TRBV6-5 and TRBJ1-4; D gene uncertain. Trimming stripped 4 bases from V and 7 bases from J, with 13 bases between. The CDR3 runs to 14 residues. Looked up from germline, CDR1 is MNHEY and CDR2 is SVGAGI. The CDR3 is CASSSGGRVEKLFF. Here the CDR3 DNA reads TGTGCCAGCAGTTCCGGCGGTAGGGTTGAAAAACTGTTTTTT.

This clone was seen once. For the CDR3, the DNA is TGTGCCAGCAGCCAAGGACAGTTTGGGGGCGAGCAGTACTTC. Translation gives CASSQGQFGGEQYF. The V gene is TRBV14, the J gene TRBJ2-7; D tentatively fits TRBD1 or TRBD2 (5 bases each). Between the trimmed V and J ends, which lost 1 base and 6 bases, there was a span of 13 bases. CDR3 length: 14 residues. The V gene's germline CDR1 is SGHDN and CDR2 FVKESK.

The rearrangement joins TRBV29-1 to TRBJ2-1, with 8 bases identical to TRBD1. CDR1 and CDR2 from the germline V gene are SQVTM and ANQGSEA. This CDR3 is 14 amino acids long. V was pared by 7 bases and J by 0 bases, with 5 bases of the junction left unmatched. The CDR3 bases are TGCAGCGCCGGACAGGGTAGCTCCTACAATGAGCAGTTCTTC. The encoded protein is CSAGQGSSYNEQFF.

The chain joins TRBV19 to TRBJ1-4; weak D call: TRBD1 (5 bases). Germline loops: CDR1 LNHDA, CDR2 SQIVND (reference sequence). CDR3 length: 14 residues. Between the trimmed V and J ends, which lost 6 bases and 8 bases, there was a span of 16 bases. The CDR3 sequence: CASSLPGTGEKLFF. The CDR3 DNA reads as TGTGCCAGTAGCCTACCCGGGACTGGGGAAAAACTGTTTTTT.

The J gene is TRBJ2-3, the V gene TRBV7-6; 12 nucleotides line up with TRBD2. The J segment lost 5 bases and the V segment lost 1 base, leaving 4 bases of the junction unmatched. Germline loops: CDR1 SGHVS, CDR2 FNYEAQ. The CDR3 has 16 amino acids. The CDR3 nucleotides read TGTGCCAGCAGCTTAGGGATACTAGCGGGAGGAGATACGCAGTATTTT. This sequence encodes CASSLGILAGGDTQYF.

This sequence joins TRBV4-1 and TRBJ1-2; the match to TRBD1 covers 8 bases. This CDR3 spans 14 amino acids. Germline V gives CDR1 MGHRA, CDR2 YSYEKL. J was trimmed by 3 bases and V by 4 bases; bases with no gene match: 4. In nucleotides, the CDR3 is TGCGCCAGCAGCCTAGGACAGGGCGACTATGGCTACACCTTC. Translation: CASSLGQGDYGYTF.

The V gene is TRBV5-1, the J gene TRBJ1-1, with D perhaps TRBD1 (5 bases). This CDR3 contains 13 residues. Trimming stripped 1 base from V and 5 bases from J, with 9 bases between. Germline V gene lookup returns CDR1 SGHRS and CDR2 YFSETQ. The CDR3 protein is CASSLQGWTEAFF. CDR3 DNA sequence: TGCGCCAGCAGCTTGCAGGGTTGGACTGAAGCTTTCTTT.

J is TRBJ1-4 and V is TRBV15; a weak D match, TRBD1 (6 bases). The germline gives CDR1 LNHNV, CDR2 YYDKDF (reference sequence). V was pared by 4 bases and J by 1 base, with 10 bases between. The CDR3 runs 15 residues. CDR3 amino acids: CATSKNRETNEKLFF. In DNA, the CDR3 is TGTGCCACCAGCAAGAACAGGGAAACTAATGAAAAACTGTTTTTT.

The sample holds a few counts of this clone. CDR3 region: CASSDRNGGNNEQFF. CDR3 nucleotide sequence: TGTGCCAGCAGTGATCGCAACGGAGGGAACAATGAGCAGTTCTTC. The chain combines TRBV2 with TRBJ2-1; the D gene is possibly TRBD2 (6 bases). From germline, CDR1 is SNHLY and CDR2 FYNNEI. Trimming cost V 3 bases and J 5 bases, with 14 bases left between them. This CDR3 is built from 15 residues.

V is TRBV19 and J is TRBJ1-1, with TRBD1 matching 9 bases. Germline V CDR1 and CDR2: LNHDA, SQIVND (reference sequence). J gave up 4 bases and V 7 bases, and 4 bases lay outside the gene matches. This CDR3 contains 13 residues. The CDR3 nucleotides are TGTGCCAGTAACACAGGGGGCTTCACTGAAGCTTTCTTT. Translation gives CASNTGGFTEAFF.

This clone occurred a few times. The chain recombines TRBV4-2 with TRBJ2-2, with TRBD2 matching over 9 bases. CDR1 and CDR2 from the germline V gene are LGHNA and YNFKEQ. J was trimmed by 2 bases and V by 0 bases; bases with no gene match: 7. This CDR3 region has 18 residues. CDR3 sequence (DNA): TGTGCCAGCAGCCAAGATCAGGCTAGCGGGACTAACACCGGGGAGCTGTTTTTT. The encoded protein is CASSQDQASGTNTGELFF.

This clone was seen only a few times. J is TRBJ2-5 and V is TRBV25-1; the D is unclear. CDR1 is MGHDK, CDR2 SYGVNS, per germline. Trimming shortened V by 2 bases and J by 7 bases, and 2 bases separated the two germline ends. CDR3 length: 10 amino acids. The DNA of the CDR3 is TGTGCCAGCAGTGAAGGGACCCAGTACTTC. Translated: CASSEGTQYF.